This T cell receptor (beta chain) was observed in a study of T-cell reconstitution after alpha-beta-depleted transplantation in children. Unique molecular identifiers were incorporated during preparation of the TCRbeta library. One entry per CDR3 protein, called by TCRdb with MiXCR from the PCR reads. The sample yields about a million distinct CDR3 sequences, 25% to 30% seen once. The CDR3 runs 16 residues. CDR1 LGHDT and CDR2 YNNKEL come from the germline V gene (reference sequence). V lost 4 bases and J 0 bases, leaving 13 bases between the germline ends. Study results and caveats: Surviving recipient T cells and thymic progenitors produced the high day-60 TCRbeta diversity seen in some patients. T-cell counts and diversity at one year post-transplant came mainly from newly produced T cells. Alpha-beta T cells present about two months after transplant were reported to originate from several hundred expanded graft clones.

In regard to this clonotype: What it binds is not known.

This sample comprised PBMCs, mostly from graft donor cells, obtained 360 days after TCRalphabeta/CD19-depleted stem cell transplant. The V gene is TRBV3-1, the J gene TRBJ1-5, with D tentatively TRBD1 (6 bases). The sequence derives from a boy under two years old who had a stem cell transplant for SCID, so the T cells may come from the graft donor. CDR3 sequence (DNA): TGTGCCAGCAGCCGAAAAGGGGGGCCTAGCAATCAGCCCCAGCATTTT. It is translated as CASSRKGGPSNQPQHF.